The 10 T cell receptor beta chains in this list originate from one sample, sequenced in a study of PD-1 blockade in classical Hodgkin lymphoma. TCRdb's table, derived via immunoSEQ multiplex PCR, lists solely in-frame clones and lacks some. This table has approximately 24,000 clones, approximately 82% appearing once. Every patient experienced relapse after autologous stem cell transplantation, and brentuximab vedotin exposure varied. The starting material was peripheral blood mononuclear cells (PBMCs), obtained before the second cycle of nivolumab. These receptors were collected from a human donor with classical Hodgkin lymphoma.

The chain links TRBV7-3 to TRBJ2-3; D gene unclear. There are 15 residues in the CDR3. Germline V CDR1 and CDR2: SGHTA, FQGTGA. The V and J ends lost 2 bases and 0 bases respectively, with 9 bases between them. CDR3 in DNA: TGTGCCAGCAGCTTACTGCCAGTCAGCACAGATACGCAGTATTTT. Residues: CASSLLPVSTDTQYF.

The chain joins TRBV28 to TRBJ1-3, with a tentative D call TRBD1 (6 bases). CDR3 length: 16 residues. The V end was cut by 4 bases, the J end by 4 bases, with 17 bases between. Germline assignment: CDR1 MDHEN and CDR2 SYDVKM. CDR3 loop: CASSSPQGFLGNTIYF. For the CDR3, the DNA is TGTGCCAGCAGTTCCCCACAGGGTTTCTTGGGAAACACCATATATTTT. Full variable domain (rest looked up from reference TRBV28 and TRBJ1-3): DVKVTQSSRYLVKRTGEKVFLECVQDMDHENMFWYRQDPGLGLRLIYFSYDVKMKEKGDIPEGYSVSREKKERFSLILESASTNQTSMYLCASSSPQGFLGNTIYFGEGSWLTVV.

This chain uses TRBV7-9 with TRBJ2-7; no reliable D call. Trimming cost V 4 bases and J 6 bases, with 10 bases left between them. The germline gives CDR1 SEHNR, CDR2 FQNEAQ (reference sequence). The CDR3 loop spans 12 amino acids. The CDR3 spells CASSSETAEQYF. CDR3 sequence (DNA): TGTGCCAGCAGCTCGGAGACGGCCGAGCAGTACTTC.

The chain joins TRBV6-4 to TRBJ1-2, with TRBD1 matching over 9 bases. The CDR3 consists of 14 residues. V trimming: 5 bases; J trimming: 5 bases; junction bases outside the gene matches: 6. Per germline, CDR1 MRHNA and CDR2 SNTAGT. CDR3 residues: CASSYPGTGYGYTF. The CDR3 DNA reads as TGTGCCAGCAGTTACCCCGGGACAGGGTATGGCTACACCTTC.

The V and J genes are TRBV4-3 and TRBJ2-3; 9 bases match TRBD2. Per germline, CDR1 LGHNA and CDR2 YSLEER. The CDR3 contains 18 residues. After removal of 3 bases from V and 5 bases from J, the junction contained 15 bases not matched to a gene. CDR3 amino acids: CASSHDLLAGGRIDTQYF. CDR3 bases: TGCGCCAGCAGCCATGATCTCTTGGCGGGGGGGCGTATAGATACGCAGTATTTT.

J is TRBJ2-5 and V is TRBV2; the D is unclear. The CDR3 contains 13 residues. V gave up 7 bases and J gave up 5 bases, with 14 bases separating them. Germline V gives CDR1 SNHLY, CDR2 FYNNEI. The CDR3 DNA sequence: TGTGCCAGCAACGAACTGGAAGGCGAGACCCAGTACTTC. Protein sequence: CASNELEGETQYF.

J is TRBJ1-1 and V is TRBV7-3; D is uncertain. Trimming cost V 1 base and J 1 base, with 4 bases left between them. This CDR3 contains 13 residues. The V gene's germline CDR1 is SGHTA and CDR2 FQGTGA. CDR3 loop: CASSLSRNTEAFF. DNA for the CDR3: TGTGCCAGCAGCTTAAGCAGGAACACTGAAGCTTTCTTT.

The gene calls are TRBV4-1 and TRBJ1-1; 7 positions match TRBD1. The CDR3 consists of 14 residues. Germline CDR1 reads MGHRA; CDR2 reads YSYEKL. J lost 4 bases, V lost 3 bases, and 5 bases had no gene match. DNA for the CDR3: TGCGCCAGCAGCCAGGCCGGGACAGCCACTGAAGCTTTCTTT. It codes for CASSQAGTATEAFF.

The chain combines TRBV9 with TRBJ2-7; the D is unclear. Germline V lookup: CDR1 SGDLS, CDR2 YYNGEE. V lost 3 bases, J lost 5 bases, and 9 bases lay in between. This CDR3 is 12 amino acids long. The CDR3 protein is CASSATRDEQYF. The CDR3 bases are TGTGCCAGCAGCGCCACAAGGGACGAGCAGTACTTC.

The chain recombines TRBV4-1 with TRBJ1-1; no definite D call. Germline V lookup: CDR1 MGHRA, CDR2 YSYEKL. The V end was cut by 0 bases, the J end by 2 bases, with 10 bases between. CDR3 length: 15 amino acids. The CDR3 sequence is CASSQDHIANTEAFF. CDR3 nucleotide sequence: TGCGCCAGCAGCCAAGATCACATTGCAAACACTGAAGCTTTCTTT.